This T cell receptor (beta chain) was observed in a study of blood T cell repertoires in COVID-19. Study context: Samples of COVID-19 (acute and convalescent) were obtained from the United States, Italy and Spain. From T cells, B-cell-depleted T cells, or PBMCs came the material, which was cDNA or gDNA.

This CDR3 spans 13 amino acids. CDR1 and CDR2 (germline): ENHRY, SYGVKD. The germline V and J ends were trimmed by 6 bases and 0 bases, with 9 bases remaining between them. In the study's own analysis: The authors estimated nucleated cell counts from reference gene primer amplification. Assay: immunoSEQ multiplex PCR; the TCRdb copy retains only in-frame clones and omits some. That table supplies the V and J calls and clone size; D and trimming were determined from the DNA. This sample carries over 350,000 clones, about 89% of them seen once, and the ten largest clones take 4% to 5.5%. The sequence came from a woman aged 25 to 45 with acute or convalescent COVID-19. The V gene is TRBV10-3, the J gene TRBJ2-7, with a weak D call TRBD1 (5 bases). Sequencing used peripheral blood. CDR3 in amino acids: CAISRESSYEQYF. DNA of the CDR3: TGTGCCATCAGCAGGGAAAGCTCCTACGAGCAGTACTTC.